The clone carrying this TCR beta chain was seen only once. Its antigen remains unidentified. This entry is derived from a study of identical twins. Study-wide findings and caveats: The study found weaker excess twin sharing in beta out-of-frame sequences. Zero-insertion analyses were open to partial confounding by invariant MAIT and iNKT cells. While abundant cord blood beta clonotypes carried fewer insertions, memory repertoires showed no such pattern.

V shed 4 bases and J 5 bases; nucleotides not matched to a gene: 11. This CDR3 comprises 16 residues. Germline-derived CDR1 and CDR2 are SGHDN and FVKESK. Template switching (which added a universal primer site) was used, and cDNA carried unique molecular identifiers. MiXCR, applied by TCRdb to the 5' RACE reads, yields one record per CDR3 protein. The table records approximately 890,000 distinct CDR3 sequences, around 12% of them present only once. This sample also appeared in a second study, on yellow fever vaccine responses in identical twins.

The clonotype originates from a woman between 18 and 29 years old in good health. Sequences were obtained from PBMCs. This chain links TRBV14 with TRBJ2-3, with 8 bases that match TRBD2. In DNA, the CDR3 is TGTGCCAGCAGCCCTGAAACGGGAGGGTGGAGAGATACGCAGTATTTT. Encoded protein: CASSPETGGWRDTQYF.